Detailed here is one T cell receptor (beta chain). What it recognizes is unknown. V was clipped by 1 base and J by 4 bases, with 13 bases between them. The length of the CDR3 is 15 residues. Sampled 1 year posttransplant, controls received myeloablative marrow transplants, methotrexate and a calcineurin inhibitor. This entry is derived from a study of T cells after posttransplantation cyclophosphamide. The repertoire was sequenced with immunoSEQ multiplex PCR; TCRdb's copy has only in-frame clones and lacks some. In the table there are 7,500 to 10,000 clones, around 92% of which are singletons. Study-wide findings and caveats: Tissue-infiltrating T cells from skin or gut overlapped little with blood T cells. Later post-transplant blood repertoires were often dominated by donor CD8+ memory clones. After PTCy, TRB diversity resembled that of CNI/methotrexate controls.

This clonotype was sampled from a male patient aged 45 to 59 who received an allogeneic stem cell transplant from an unrelated donor, was CMV-positive, and had chronic GVHD only. Some T cells may be supplied by the graft donor. The chain carries TRBV23-1 and TRBJ1-1, with D possibly TRBD1 on 5 matching bases. TRBV23-1 is an ORF; its function is uncertain. Sequences were derived from PBMCs, sampled about 450 days after allogeneic stem cell transplant with calcineurin inhibitor and methotrexate. The CDR3, as DNA: TGCGCCAGCAGTCAATACCCGCCCGGGGGCACTGAAGCTTTCTTT. Protein product: CASSQYPPGGTEAFF.